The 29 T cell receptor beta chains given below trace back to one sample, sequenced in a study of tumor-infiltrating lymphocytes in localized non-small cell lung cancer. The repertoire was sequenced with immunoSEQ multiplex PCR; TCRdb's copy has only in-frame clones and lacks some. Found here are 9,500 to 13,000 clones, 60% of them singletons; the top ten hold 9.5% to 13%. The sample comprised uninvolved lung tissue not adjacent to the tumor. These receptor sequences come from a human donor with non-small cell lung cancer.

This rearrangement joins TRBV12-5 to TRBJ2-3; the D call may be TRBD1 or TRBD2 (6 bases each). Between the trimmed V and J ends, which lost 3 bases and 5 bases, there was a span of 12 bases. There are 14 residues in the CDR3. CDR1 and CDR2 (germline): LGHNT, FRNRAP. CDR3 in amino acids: CASGLGGLEDTQYF. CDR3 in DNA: TGTGCTAGTGGTTTAGGGGGGCTTGAAGATACGCAGTATTTT.

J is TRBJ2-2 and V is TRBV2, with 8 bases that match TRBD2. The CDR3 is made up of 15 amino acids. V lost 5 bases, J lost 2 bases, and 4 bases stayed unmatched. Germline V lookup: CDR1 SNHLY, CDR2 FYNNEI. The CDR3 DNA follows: TGTGCCAGCAGTCGGACTAGCCGTAACACCGGGGAGCTGTTTTTT. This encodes CASSRTSRNTGELFF.

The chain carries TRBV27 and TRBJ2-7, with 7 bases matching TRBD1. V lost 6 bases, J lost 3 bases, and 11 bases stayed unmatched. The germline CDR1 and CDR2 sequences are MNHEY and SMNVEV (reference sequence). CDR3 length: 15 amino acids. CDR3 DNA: TGTGCCAGCAGACCCCTGACAGGGATCGACTACGAGCAGTACTTC. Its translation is CASRPLTGIDYEQYF.

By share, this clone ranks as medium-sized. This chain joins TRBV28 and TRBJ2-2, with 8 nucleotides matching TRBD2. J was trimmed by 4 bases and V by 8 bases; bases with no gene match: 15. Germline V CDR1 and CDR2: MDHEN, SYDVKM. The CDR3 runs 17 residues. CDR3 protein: CASLSQGRGGSTGELFF. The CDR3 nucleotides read TGTGCCAGCCTCTCCCAGGGCCGGGGGGGTAGCACCGGGGAGCTGTTTTTT.

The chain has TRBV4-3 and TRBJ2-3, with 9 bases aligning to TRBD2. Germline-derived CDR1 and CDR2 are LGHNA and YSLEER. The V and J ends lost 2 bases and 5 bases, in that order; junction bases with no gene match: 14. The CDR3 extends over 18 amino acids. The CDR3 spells CASSQPPAGGQYRDTQYF. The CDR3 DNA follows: TGCGCCAGCAGCCAACCACCAGCGGGGGGCCAGTACCGAGATACGCAGTATTTT.

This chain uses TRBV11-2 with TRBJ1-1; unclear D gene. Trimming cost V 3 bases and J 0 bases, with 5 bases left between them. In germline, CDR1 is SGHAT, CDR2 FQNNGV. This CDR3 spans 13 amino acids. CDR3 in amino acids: CASSFQVNTEAFF. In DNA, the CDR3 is TGTGCCAGCAGCTTCCAGGTGAACACTGAAGCTTTCTTT.

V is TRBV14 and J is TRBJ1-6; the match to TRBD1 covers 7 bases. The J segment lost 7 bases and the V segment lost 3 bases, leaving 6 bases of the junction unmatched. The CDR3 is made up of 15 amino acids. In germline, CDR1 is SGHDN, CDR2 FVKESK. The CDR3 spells CASSQQTGPNSPLHF. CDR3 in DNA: TGTGCCAGCAGCCAGCAGACAGGGCCCAATTCACCCCTCCACTTT.

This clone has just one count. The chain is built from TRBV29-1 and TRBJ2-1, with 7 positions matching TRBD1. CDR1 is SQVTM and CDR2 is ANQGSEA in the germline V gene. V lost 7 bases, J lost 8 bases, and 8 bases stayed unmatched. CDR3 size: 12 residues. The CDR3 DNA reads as TGCAGCGGTCGACAGGGCCCGCATGAGCAGTTCTTC. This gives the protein CSGRQGPHEQFF.

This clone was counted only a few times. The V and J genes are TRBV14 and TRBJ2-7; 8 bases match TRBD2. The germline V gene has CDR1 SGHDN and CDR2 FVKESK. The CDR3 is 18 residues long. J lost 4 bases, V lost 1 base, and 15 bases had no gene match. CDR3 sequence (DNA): TGTGCCAGCAGCCAAGGCCCGATCCTCGGGGGGGCCGCATACGAGCAGTACTTC. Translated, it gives CASSQGPILGGAAYEQYF.

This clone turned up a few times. The CDR3 DNA reads as TGTGCCAGTAGTTCGAGGTCAGGGGACACCGGGGAGCTGTTTTTT. Residues: CASSSRSGDTGELFF. V gene TRBV19 combines with J gene TRBJ2-2, with D tentatively TRBD1 (6 bases). CDR3 size: 15 residues. Germline CDR1 and CDR2: LNHDA and SQIVND (reference sequence). Between the trimmed V and J ends, which lost 5 bases and 3 bases, there was a span of 13 bases.

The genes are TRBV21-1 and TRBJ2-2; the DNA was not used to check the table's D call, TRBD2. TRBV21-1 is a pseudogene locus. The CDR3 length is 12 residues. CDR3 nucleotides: TGTGCCAGCAGCAGAGACACCGGGGAGCTGTTTTTT. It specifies CASSRDTGELFF.

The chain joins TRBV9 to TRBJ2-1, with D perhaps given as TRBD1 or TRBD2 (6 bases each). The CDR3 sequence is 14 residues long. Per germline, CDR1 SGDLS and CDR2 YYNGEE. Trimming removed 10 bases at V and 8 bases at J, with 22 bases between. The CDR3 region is CADYSRGPEDEQFF. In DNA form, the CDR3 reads TGTGCCGACTACTCCCGGGGGCCAGAAGATGAGCAGTTCTTC.

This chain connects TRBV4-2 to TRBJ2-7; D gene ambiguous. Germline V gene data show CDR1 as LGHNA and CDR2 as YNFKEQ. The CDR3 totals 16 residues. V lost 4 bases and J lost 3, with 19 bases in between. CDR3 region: CASSPFGGDSFYEQYF. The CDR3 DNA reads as TGTGCCAGCAGCCCCTTTGGTGGCGACTCGTTCTACGAGCAGTACTTC.

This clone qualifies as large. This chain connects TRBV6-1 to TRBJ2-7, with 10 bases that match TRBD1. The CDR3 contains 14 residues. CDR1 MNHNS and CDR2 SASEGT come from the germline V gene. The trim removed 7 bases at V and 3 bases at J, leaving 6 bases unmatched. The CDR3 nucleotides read TGTGCCAGCACGGACCGGACAGGGGGCTACGAGCAGTACTTC. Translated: CASTDRTGGYEQYF.

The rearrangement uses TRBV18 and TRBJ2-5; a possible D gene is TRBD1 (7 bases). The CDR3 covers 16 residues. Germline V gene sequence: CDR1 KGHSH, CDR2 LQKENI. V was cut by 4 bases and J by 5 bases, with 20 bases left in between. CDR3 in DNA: TGTGCCAGCTCACACGGTACAGGGGAGGATCGGGAGACCCAGTACTTC. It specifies CASSHGTGEDRETQYF.

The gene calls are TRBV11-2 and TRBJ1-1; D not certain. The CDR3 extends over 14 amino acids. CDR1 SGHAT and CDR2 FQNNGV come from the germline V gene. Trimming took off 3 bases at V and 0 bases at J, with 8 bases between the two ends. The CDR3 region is CASSFTGVNTEAFF. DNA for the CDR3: TGTGCCAGCAGCTTTACCGGGGTGAACACTGAAGCTTTCTTT.

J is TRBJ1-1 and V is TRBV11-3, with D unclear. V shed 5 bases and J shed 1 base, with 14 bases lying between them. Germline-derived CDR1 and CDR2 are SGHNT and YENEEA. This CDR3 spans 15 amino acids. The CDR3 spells CASSPTSRPNTEAFF. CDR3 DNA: TGTGCCAGCAGCCCCACCAGCAGACCGAACACTGAAGCTTTCTTT.

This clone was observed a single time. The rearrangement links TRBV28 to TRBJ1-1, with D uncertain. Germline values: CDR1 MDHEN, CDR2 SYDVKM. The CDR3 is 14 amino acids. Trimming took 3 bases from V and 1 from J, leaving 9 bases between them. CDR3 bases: TGTGCCAGCAGTTTGACGTTCCCGAACACTGAAGCTTTCTTT. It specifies CASSLTFPNTEAFF.

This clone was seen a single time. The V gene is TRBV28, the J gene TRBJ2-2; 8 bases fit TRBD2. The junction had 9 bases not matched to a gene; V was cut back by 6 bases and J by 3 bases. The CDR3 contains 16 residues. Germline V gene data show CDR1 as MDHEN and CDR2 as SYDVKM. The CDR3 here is CASSVPIAGHTGELFF. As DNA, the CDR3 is TGTGCCAGCAGCGTTCCTATAGCGGGGCACACCGGGGAGCTGTTTTTT.

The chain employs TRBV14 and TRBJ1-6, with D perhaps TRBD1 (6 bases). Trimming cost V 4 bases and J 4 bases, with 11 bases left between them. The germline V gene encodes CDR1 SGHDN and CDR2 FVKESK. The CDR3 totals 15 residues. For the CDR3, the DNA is TGTGCCAGCAGCCCCGGGACAAATTATAATTCACCCCTCCACTTT. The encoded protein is CASSPGTNYNSPLHF.

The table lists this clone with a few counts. CDR3 in DNA: TGTGCCAGCAGCGACGGGACTAGCGGGGATTTCCAAGAGACCCAGTACTTC. It is translated as CASSDGTSGDFQETQYF. The chain has TRBV9 and TRBJ2-5; 13 bases fit TRBD2. This CDR3 region has 17 residues. V was clipped by 3 bases and J by 1 base; unmatched bases: 6. Germline-derived CDR1 and CDR2 are SGDLS and YYNGEE.

CDR3 DNA sequence: TGTGCCAGCAGCCAAGATCGGGGCACGCAAGAGACCCAGTACTTC. Translation: CASSQDRGTQETQYF. The V call is TRBV4-2, the J call TRBJ2-5, with D possibly being TRBD1 or TRBD2 (5 bases each). There are 15 residues in the CDR3. Looked up from germline, CDR1 is LGHNA and CDR2 is YNFKEQ. The V end lost 0 bases, the J end lost 2 bases, and 10 bases lay between the germline ends.

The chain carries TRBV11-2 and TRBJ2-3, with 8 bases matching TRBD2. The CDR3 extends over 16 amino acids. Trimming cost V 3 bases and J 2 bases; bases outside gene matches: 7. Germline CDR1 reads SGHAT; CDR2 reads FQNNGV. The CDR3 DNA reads TGTGCCAGCAGCTTTGTAGCGGGGACGAACACAGATACGCAGTATTTT. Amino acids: CASSFVAGTNTDTQYF.

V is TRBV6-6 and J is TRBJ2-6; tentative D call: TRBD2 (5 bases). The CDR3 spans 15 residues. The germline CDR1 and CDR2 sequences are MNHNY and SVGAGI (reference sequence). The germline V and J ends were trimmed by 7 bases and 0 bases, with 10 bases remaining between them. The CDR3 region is CASKEGTSGANVLTF. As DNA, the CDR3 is TGTGCCAGCAAAGAGGGAACCTCTGGGGCCAACGTCCTGACTTTC.

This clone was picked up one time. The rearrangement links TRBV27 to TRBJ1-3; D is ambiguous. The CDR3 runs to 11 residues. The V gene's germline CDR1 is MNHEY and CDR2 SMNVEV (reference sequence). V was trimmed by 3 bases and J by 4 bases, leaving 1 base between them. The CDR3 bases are TGTGCCAGCAGTTTCGGAAACACCATATATTTT. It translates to CASSFGNTIYF.

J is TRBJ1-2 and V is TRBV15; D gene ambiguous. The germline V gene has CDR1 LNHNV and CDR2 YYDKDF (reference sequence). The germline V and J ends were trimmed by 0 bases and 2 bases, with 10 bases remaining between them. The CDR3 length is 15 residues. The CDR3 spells CATSRDRAANYGYTF. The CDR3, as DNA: TGTGCCACCAGCAGAGATAGGGCAGCAAACTATGGCTACACCTTC. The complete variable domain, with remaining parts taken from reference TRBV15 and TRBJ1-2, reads DAMVIQNPRYQVTQFGKPVTLSCSQTLNHNVMYWYQQKSSQAPKLLFHYYDKDFNNEADTPDNFQSRRPNTSFCFLDIRSPGLGDTAMYLCATSRDRAANYGYTFGSGTRLTVV.

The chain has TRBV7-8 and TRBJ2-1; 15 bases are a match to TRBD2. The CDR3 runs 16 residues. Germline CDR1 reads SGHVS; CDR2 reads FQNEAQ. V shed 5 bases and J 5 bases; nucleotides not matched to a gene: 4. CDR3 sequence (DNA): TGTGCCAGCAGCATAGGGACTAGCGGGGGGAACAATGAGCAGTTCTTC. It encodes CASSIGTSGGNNEQFF.

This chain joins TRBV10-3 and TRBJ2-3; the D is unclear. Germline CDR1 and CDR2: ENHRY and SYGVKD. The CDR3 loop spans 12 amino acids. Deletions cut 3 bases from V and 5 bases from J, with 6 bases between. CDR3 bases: TGTGCCATCAGTGACGGGCAAGATACGCAGTATTTT. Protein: CAISDGQDTQYF.

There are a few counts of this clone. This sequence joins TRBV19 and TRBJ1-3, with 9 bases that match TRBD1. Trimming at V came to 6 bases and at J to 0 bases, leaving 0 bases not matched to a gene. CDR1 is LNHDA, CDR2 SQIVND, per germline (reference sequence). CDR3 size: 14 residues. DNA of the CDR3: TGTGCCAGTAGGACAGGGGGCTCTGGAAACACCATATATTTT. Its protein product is CASRTGGSGNTIYF.